Below, 22 T cell receptor beta chains from the same sample are listed, as sequenced in a study of control samples from healthy donors and cancer patients. TCRdb keeps only in-frame clones here, not all; method: immunoSEQ multiplex PCR. The sample includes 50,000 to 55,000 clones, 95% of them seen just once. The sample comprised blood. The receptors derive from a young man in good health.

V is TRBV7-9 and J is TRBJ2-2, with 13 positions matching TRBD2. V lost 4 bases and J lost 6; bases outside the gene matches: 5. Germline CDR1 reads SEHNR; CDR2 reads FQNEAQ (reference sequence). This CDR3 is 16 amino acids long. CDR3 residues: CASSSGLAGRSGELFF. CDR3 nucleotide sequence: TGTGCCAGCAGCTCGGGACTAGCGGGGAGGTCCGGGGAGCTGTTTTTT.

This chain connects TRBV5-5 to TRBJ1-3; TRBD1 might be the D (5 bases). The CDR3 contains 17 residues. The V end lost 0 bases, the J end lost 2 bases, and 15 bases lay between the germline ends. From germline, CDR1 is SGHKS and CDR2 YYEKEE (reference sequence). CDR3 in amino acids: CASSLVVGTVPGNTIYF. The CDR3 coding sequence is TGTGCCAGCAGCTTGGTTGTAGGGACGGTCCCTGGAAACACCATATATTTT.

The chain has TRBV7-3 and TRBJ2-1; 8 bases align to TRBD2. The CDR3 loop spans 19 amino acids. The ends lost 0 bases at V and 3 bases at J; junction bases unmatched: 13. Germline CDR1 reads SGHTA; CDR2 reads FQGTGA. For the CDR3, the DNA is TGTGCCAGCAGCTTAACGAGTGGAGCCGCGGGACTAGGCTACAATGAGCAGTTCTTC. Residues: CASSLTSGAAGLGYNEQFF.

DNA for the CDR3: TGTGCCAGCAGCCTCAGGGCCAGTAATTCACCCCTCCACTTT. Residues: CASSLRASNSPLHF. The V call is TRBV13, the J call TRBJ1-6; perhaps TRBD1 as D (5 bases). Germline assignment: CDR1 PRHDT and CDR2 FYEKMQ (reference sequence). V was shortened by 5 bases and J by 6 bases, with 11 bases between the two germline ends. This CDR3 contains 14 residues.

The chain combines TRBV9 with TRBJ1-4, with 9 bases aligning to TRBD1. Germline values: CDR1 SGDLS, CDR2 YYNGEE. The CDR3 has 15 amino acids. With 3 bases clipped from V and 11 bases from J, the junction kept 11 bases outside the gene matches. CDR3 residues: CASSASGTGRTKLFF. For the CDR3, the DNA is TGTGCCAGCAGCGCATCCGGGACAGGGCGGACGAAACTGTTTTTT.

This chain uses TRBV28 with TRBJ1-1; D unresolved. The CDR3 is 18 amino acids. The ends were cut back, 6 bases at V and 5 bases at J, with 28 bases in the middle. CDR1 MDHEN and CDR2 SYDVKM come from the germline V gene. The CDR3 loop is CASRTYRANEGGETEAFF. CDR3 DNA: TGTGCCAGCAGAACTTATAGGGCAAATGAGGGCGGAGAGACTGAAGCTTTCTTT.

V and J are TRBV7-3 and TRBJ2-1, with D possibly matching TRBD2 (5 bases). V was shortened by 1 base and J by 6 bases, with 13 bases between the two germline ends. The CDR3 length is 15 residues. CDR1 is SGHTA and CDR2 is FQGTGA in the germline V gene. The CDR3 reads CASSLSASRGNEQFF. Written as DNA, the CDR3 is TGTGCCAGCAGCTTAAGTGCTAGCCGGGGCAATGAGCAGTTCTTC.

This chain joins TRBV4-3 and TRBJ1-2; a possible D gene is TRBD1 (5 bases). V lost 1 base and J lost 6, with 15 bases in between. This CDR3 is built from 15 residues. CDR1 and CDR2 (germline): LGHNA, YSLEER. CDR3: CASSQAPGRDDGYTF. In DNA form, the CDR3 reads TGCGCCAGCAGCCAAGCCCCGGGAAGGGACGATGGCTACACCTTC.

This chain connects TRBV5-1 to TRBJ2-3; 8 nucleotides match TRBD2. Germline V gene data show CDR1 as SGHRS and CDR2 as YFSETQ. Germline trimming cut 2 bases from V and 0 bases from J; bases unmatched to any gene: 8. The CDR3 loop spans 17 amino acids. The CDR3 here is CASSFELAGRSTDTQYF. The CDR3 DNA reads TGCGCCAGCAGCTTCGAGCTAGCGGGCCGTAGCACAGATACGCAGTATTTT.

The chain is built from TRBV28 and TRBJ2-5; no reliable D call. The CDR3 sequence is 11 residues long. V shed 2 bases and J shed 5 bases, with 3 bases lying between them. Germline CDR1 and CDR2: MDHEN and SYDVKM. For the CDR3, the DNA is TGTGCCAGCAGTTTACGTGAGACCCAGTACTTC. It specifies CASSLRETQYF.

V gene TRBV5-1 combines with J gene TRBJ1-1; D remains ambiguous. The CDR3 contains 13 residues. Per germline, CDR1 SGHRS and CDR2 YFSETQ. The V and J ends lost 1 base and 1 base respectively, with 5 bases between them. The CDR3 here is CASSLRGNTEAFF. DNA for the CDR3: TGCGCCAGCAGCTTGAGAGGGAACACTGAAGCTTTCTTT. The full variable domain, its missing parts supplied by reference TRBV5-1 and TRBJ1-1, is KAGVTQTPRYLIKTRGQQVTLSCSPISGHRSVSWYQQTPGQGLQFLFEYFSETQRNKGNFPGRFSGRQFSNSRSEMNVSTLELGDSALYLCASSLRGNTEAFFGQGTRLTVV.

The chain joins TRBV5-1 to TRBJ1-1; 9 bases agree with TRBD1. Germline V gene sequence: CDR1 SGHRS, CDR2 YFSETQ. V trimming: 3 bases; J trimming: 5 bases; junction bases outside the gene matches: 20. The CDR3 contains 19 residues. DNA for the CDR3: TGCGCCAGCAGCTCCCTAACCCCGGGACAGGGTGTTTTTTTGACTGAAGCTTTCTTT. Its translation is CASSSLTPGQGVFLTEAFF.

This clone was detected only once. The chain has TRBV5-5 and TRBJ1-2, with no clear D. The CDR3 sequence is 14 residues long. V was trimmed by 4 bases and J by 4 bases, leaving 14 bases between them. Germline assignment: CDR1 SGHKS and CDR2 YYEKEE (reference sequence). CDR3 residues: CASSALEGGYGYTF. The CDR3 DNA sequence: TGTGCCAGCAGCGCCCTTGAGGGAGGCTATGGCTACACCTTC.

The chain is built from TRBV19 and TRBJ2-3; 7 nucleotides line up with TRBD2. Germline lookup yields CDR1 LNHDA and CDR2 SQIVND (reference sequence). There are 14 residues in the CDR3. V lost 7 bases and J lost 4; bases outside the gene matches: 8. The CDR3 coding sequence is TGTGCCAGTAAGAGGGAGGGGTCGGCAGATACGCAGTATTTT. Its translation is CASKREGSADTQYF.

The CDR3 sequence is CASSQAVEQYF. The CDR3, as DNA: TGTGCCAGCAGCCAAGCCGTCGAGCAGTACTTC. The V gene is TRBV3-1 (or the pseudogene TRBV3-2), the J gene TRBJ2-7, with D hard to call. The CDR3 has 11 residues. The ends were cut back, 1 base at V and 6 bases at J, with 4 bases in the middle. Per germline, CDR1 LGHDT and CDR2 YNNKEL (reference sequence).

The J gene is TRBJ2-4, the V gene TRBV5-6, with D perhaps TRBD1 or TRBD2 (6 bases each). Trimming pared 1 base from V and 11 bases from J, leaving 16 bases between. This CDR3 has 14 residues. Germline CDR1 reads SGHDT; CDR2 reads YYEEEE. The CDR3 spells CASSLMGGLGLQYF. The CDR3 region has the DNA TGTGCCAGCAGCTTGATGGGGGGCCTGGGGCTTCAGTACTTC.

The chain couples TRBV5-6 to TRBJ2-2; perhaps D is TRBD1 or TRBD2 (5 bases each). Trimming removed 5 bases at V and 3 bases at J, with 17 bases between. CDR1 and CDR2 from the germline V gene are SGHDT and YYEEEE. CDR3 length: 16 amino acids. Here the CDR3 reads CASSYPGRAYTGELFF. The CDR3 bases are TGTGCCAGCAGTTATCCGGGACGAGCTTACACCGGGGAGCTGTTTTTT.

The chain recombines TRBV6-2 or TRBV6-3 with TRBJ2-7, with TRBD1 matching 7 bases. CDR3 length: 15 amino acids. CDR1 is MNHEY and CDR2 is SVGEGT in the germline V gene. V lost 4 bases, J lost 4 bases, and 10 bases stayed unmatched. The CDR3 region is CASSFPTGVMYEQYF. The CDR3 DNA reads TGTGCCAGCAGTTTCCCCACAGGGGTCATGTACGAGCAGTACTTC.

The V and J genes are TRBV7-2 and TRBJ1-2, with D hard to call. This CDR3 has 14 residues. Deletions cut 5 bases from V and 0 bases from J, with 10 bases between. CDR1 and CDR2 from the germline V gene are SGHTA and FQGNSA. CDR3 amino acids: CASSRPQPNYGYTF. For the CDR3, the DNA is TGTGCCAGCAGCCGCCCTCAGCCTAACTATGGCTACACCTTC.

J is TRBJ1-5 and V is TRBV4-3; D remains unclear. V dropped 0 bases and J dropped 4 bases, with 13 bases sitting between them. Germline values: CDR1 LGHNA, CDR2 YSLEER. The CDR3 loop spans 16 amino acids. The CDR3 spells CASSQDLRGRNQPQHF. The DNA of the CDR3 is TGCGCCAGCAGCCAAGACCTGCGCGGGAGGAATCAGCCCCAGCATTTT.

This chain uses TRBV6-5 with TRBJ1-1, with 7 bases matching TRBD1. Germline values: CDR1 MNHEY, CDR2 SVGAGI. The CDR3 consists of 13 residues. J lost 5 bases, V lost 5 bases, and 5 bases had no gene match. The DNA of the CDR3 is TGTGCCAGCAGTAGGGGGCTCGGGACTGAAGCTTTCTTT. Encoded protein: CASSRGLGTEAFF.

J is TRBJ2-6 and V is TRBV4-1, with 9 bases fitting TRBD2. Germline-derived CDR1 and CDR2 are MGHRA and YSYEKL. There are 18 residues in the CDR3. The J segment lost 4 bases and the V segment lost 1 base, leaving 8 bases of the junction unmatched. The CDR3 protein is CASSQVASGTTGANVLTF. CDR3 DNA sequence: TGCGCCAGCAGCCAAGTTGCTAGCGGGACTACGGGGGCCAACGTCCTGACTTTC.